What follows are 19 T cell receptor beta chains derived from one specimen sequenced in a study of blood T cell repertoires in COVID-19 (dated by TCRdb to 2018 to 2021). Library preparation used the immunoSEQ multiplex PCR assay. TCRdb limited this immuneACCESS table to in-frame rearrangements with V and J called. A share of clones is missing; checked studies link under half to unresolved V genes, and the rest is unexplained. The sample table holds 120,000 or so clones, of which 55% to 70% were seen once. The top ten clones comprise 2% to 2.5% of the sample. Input material: peripheral blood. Every receptor here comes from a woman between 65 and 79 years old with acute or convalescent COVID-19.

V and J are TRBV6-5 and TRBJ2-5; TRBD1 aligns across 7 bases. Germline V lookup: CDR1 MNHEY, CDR2 SVGAGI. This CDR3 contains 15 residues. After removal of 2 bases from V and 5 bases from J, the junction contained 8 bases not matched to a gene. The CDR3 spells CASSYETGSGETQYF. CDR3 DNA: TGTGCCAGCAGTTACGAGACAGGGAGCGGTGAGACCCAGTACTTC.

The rearrangement joins TRBV7-3 to TRBJ2-1; TRBD2 matches at 14 bases. The J segment lost 8 bases and the V segment lost 2 bases, leaving 8 bases of the junction unmatched. The length of the CDR3 is 17 residues. The germline V gene has CDR1 SGHTA and CDR2 FQGTGA. The CDR3 coding sequence is TGTGCCAGCAGCTTAGGTTGGGGGACTAGCGGGAGCGATGAGCAGTTCTTC. It encodes CASSLGWGTSGSDEQFF.

J is TRBJ2-1 and V is TRBV28, with 11 nucleotides matching TRBD2. Germline loops: CDR1 MDHEN, CDR2 SYDVKM. The CDR3 loop spans 15 amino acids. Trimming took 4 bases from V and 4 from J; bases not matched to a gene: 3. This chain's CDR3 is CASSSTSGVYNEQFF. DNA of the CDR3: TGTGCCAGCAGTTCGACTAGCGGGGTTTACAATGAGCAGTTCTTC.

CDR3 sequence reads: CASSPSEVGTEAFF. Here the CDR3 DNA reads TGTGCCAGCAGTCCTTCAGAGGTCGGCACTGAAGCTTTCTTT. The V and J genes are TRBV7-9 and TRBJ1-1, with D hard to call. CDR1 is SEHNR and CDR2 is FQNEAQ in the germline V gene (reference sequence). V was pared by 6 bases and J by 4 bases, with 15 bases between. CDR3 length equals 14 residues. Using reference TRBV7-9 and TRBJ1-1 for the parts outside the CDR3, the full variable domain is DTGVSQNPRHKITKRGQNVTFRCDPISEHNRLYWYRQTLGQGPEFLTYFQNEAQLEKSRLLSDRFSAERPKGSFSTLEIQRTEQGDSAMYLCASSPSEVGTEAFFGQGTRLTVV.

Only one count was recorded for this clone. The chain combines TRBV7-9 with TRBJ2-3; D is possibly TRBD1 (8 bases). The CDR3 loop spans 15 amino acids. The germline V and J ends were trimmed by 10 bases and 2 bases, with 19 bases remaining between them. CDR1 SEHNR and CDR2 FQNEAQ come from the germline V gene (reference sequence). The CDR3 bases are TGTGCCACCTTCAGGGGGCTAGCGGTCACAGATACGCAGTATTTT. Protein: CATFRGLAVTDTQYF.

The chain links TRBV12-5 to TRBJ2-1, with 9 bases identical to TRBD2. The germline V gene has CDR1 LGHNT and CDR2 FRNRAP. The CDR3 is 19 amino acids. J gave up 0 bases and V 1 base, and 10 bases lay outside the gene matches. The CDR3 spells CASGLGRGLASDSYNEQFF. CDR3 coding DNA: TGTGCTAGTGGTTTGGGTAGAGGACTAGCGTCAGACTCCTACAATGAGCAGTTCTTC. The full variable domain, rest sourced from reference TRBV12-5 and TRBJ2-1, is DARVTQTPRHKVTEMGQEVTMRCQPILGHNTVFWYRQTMMQGLELLAYFRNRAPLDDSGMPKDRFSAEMPDATLATLKIQPSEPRDSAVYFCASGLGRGLASDSYNEQFFGPGTRLTVL.

The chain is built from TRBV12-3 or TRBV12-4 and TRBJ2-5, with D perhaps TRBD1 (5 bases). V was trimmed by 4 bases and J by 4 bases, leaving 7 bases between them. This CDR3 has 12 residues. This CDR3 reads CASSSGRETQYF. The DNA for the CDR3 is TGTGCCAGCAGTTCAGGGCGAGAGACCCAGTACTTC.

V gene TRBV11-2 combines with J gene TRBJ2-1, with 11 bases matching TRBD2. J was trimmed by 9 bases and V by 1 base; bases with no gene match: 5. Germline assignment: CDR1 SGHAT and CDR2 FQNNGV. The CDR3 consists of 15 residues. The DNA for the CDR3 is TGTGCCAGCAGCTTAGTACTAGCGGGAGATAGTGAGCAGTTCTTC. Its translation is CASSLVLAGDSEQFF.

The gene calls are TRBV4-1 and TRBJ2-1, with 14 nucleotides matching TRBD2. Unmatched junction bases numbered 2, after V lost 0 bases and J lost 7 bases. The germline CDR1 and CDR2 sequences are MGHRA and YSYEKL. There are 16 residues in the CDR3. CDR3 residues: CASSQERTSGRNEQFF. The CDR3 bases are TGCGCCAGCAGCCAAGAGAGGACTAGCGGGAGGAATGAGCAGTTCTTC.

For this clone: This sample includes further DNA sequences coding for the same CDR3. The chain recombines TRBV27 with TRBJ2-1; the match to TRBD1 covers 9 bases. Trimming took 2 bases from V and 4 from J; bases not matched to a gene: 0. The length of the CDR3 is 14 residues. Germline CDR1 MNHEY, CDR2 SMNVEV (reference sequence). CDR3 nucleotide sequence: TGTGCCAGCAGTTTAGGGACAGGGTACAATGAGCAGTTCTTC. The encoded protein is CASSLGTGYNEQFF.

This clone has a handful of counts. J is TRBJ1-5 and V is TRBV5-6; 11 bases agree with TRBD1. The CDR3 contains 14 residues. Germline CDR1 is SGHDT and CDR2 is YYEEEE. With 3 bases clipped from V and 5 bases from J, the junction kept 1 base outside the gene matches. CDR3 bases: TGTGCCAGCAGCTGGGGACAGGGGGATCAGCCCCAGCATTTT. Translating it yields CASSWGQGDQPQHF. The full variable domain, its missing parts supplied by reference TRBV5-6 and TRBJ1-5, is DAGVTQSPTHLIKTRGQQVTLRCSPKSGHDTVSWYQQALGQGPQFIFQYYEEEERQRGNFPDRFSGHQFPNYSSELNVNALLLGDSALYLCASSWGQGDQPQHFGDGTRLSIL.

This clone was counted at least ten times. This chain connects TRBV10-1 to TRBJ1-2, with D possibly being TRBD1 (6 bases). Germline V gene data show CDR1 as WNHNN and CDR2 as SYGVQD (reference sequence). The CDR3 is 13 residues long. V shed 0 bases and J shed 7 bases, with 9 bases lying between them. CDR3 sequence: CASSESGAVGYTF. CDR3 DNA sequence: TGCGCCAGCAGTGAGTCGGGGGCAGTTGGCTACACCTTC.

The sample holds a few counts of this clone. The chain recombines TRBV15 with TRBJ1-1, with no clear D. Per germline, CDR1 LNHNV and CDR2 YYDKDF (reference sequence). Trimming stripped 0 bases from V and 3 bases from J, with 14 bases between. CDR3 length equals 16 residues. CDR3 nucleotide sequence: TGTGCCACCAGCAGAGACCCCACTGGGGAGGACACTGAAGCTTTCTTT. Residues: CATSRDPTGEDTEAFF.

This chain links TRBV19 with TRBJ2-5, with D possibly matching TRBD2 (5 bases). Trimming pared 1 base from V and 2 bases from J, leaving 11 bases between. The germline gives CDR1 LNHDA, CDR2 SQIVND (reference sequence). The CDR3 covers 15 residues. The DNA of the CDR3 is TGTGCCAGTAGTATAGGGTCTGGAGGACAAGAGACCCAGTACTTC. Translated: CASSIGSGGQETQYF.

This chain uses TRBV6-5 with TRBJ1-6, with D maybe TRBD1 (6 bases). Germline V gene lookup returns CDR1 MNHEY and CDR2 SVGAGI. CDR3 length equals 15 residues. V lost 2 bases and J lost 7, with 12 bases in between. CDR3 sequence: CASSYLGRGNSPLHF. Here the CDR3 DNA reads TGTGCCAGCAGTTACCTTGGGAGGGGGAATTCACCCCTCCACTTT.

This chain links TRBV19 with TRBJ2-4, with D possibly TRBD2 on 6 matching bases. The CDR3 has 15 residues. Per germline, CDR1 LNHDA and CDR2 SQIVND (reference sequence). Trimming stripped 1 base from V and 0 bases from J, with 7 bases between. The CDR3 region is CASSIAGVAKNIQYF. The CDR3 DNA sequence: TGTGCCAGTAGTATAGCGGGAGTAGCCAAAAACATTCAGTACTTC.

This clone was observed a handful of times. This rearrangement joins TRBV5-8 to TRBJ2-1, with D maybe TRBD2 (5 bases). Per germline, CDR1 SGHTS and CDR2 YDEGEE. This CDR3 comprises 15 residues. V lost 1 base, J lost 6 bases, and 14 bases lay in between. CDR3 sequence reads: CASSLLLGRGNEQFF. CDR3 nucleotides: TGTGCCAGCAGCTTGCTCTTGGGGAGAGGCAATGAGCAGTTCTTC.

The chain has TRBV5-1 and TRBJ2-1; D ambiguous. The V and J ends lost 1 base and 0 bases respectively, with 8 bases between them. The CDR3 runs to 15 residues. Per the germline V gene, CDR1 is SGHRS and CDR2 is YFSETQ. The CDR3 spells CASSLTRGSYNEQFF. Here the CDR3 DNA reads TGCGCCAGCAGCTTGACGAGAGGCTCCTACAATGAGCAGTTCTTC.

This clone was observed at least ten times. This sample includes further DNA sequences coding for the same CDR3. This chain joins TRBV6-5 and TRBJ1-1; D possibly corresponds to TRBD1 (6 bases). This CDR3 has 14 residues. Germline V lookup: CDR1 MNHEY, CDR2 SVGAGI. V lost 5 bases to trimming and J lost 0 bases, with 10 bases between them. The chain's CDR3 is CASSKQGMNTEAFF. DNA for the CDR3: TGTGCCAGCAGTAAACAGGGTATGAACACTGAAGCTTTCTTT.